This T cell receptor (beta chain) was identified in a study of cytomegalovirus exposure and HLA in healthy donors. The primer mix had 60 Vbeta and 13 Jbeta primers. The assay was immunoSEQ multiplex PCR, and TCRdb's table has in-frame clones only and misses some. The data include under 250,000 clones; the top ten clones carry roughly 1.2%. The junction had 9 bases not matched to a gene; V was cut back by 2 bases and J by 4 bases. This CDR3 has 16 amino acids. Germline V gene lookup returns CDR1 MDHEN and CDR2 SYDVKM. As to this clone: Its antigen is as yet unknown.

Study-level results: Indistinguishability led to the exclusion of some V segments, TRBV6-2 and TRBV6-3 included. High sensitivity and specificity were reportedly achieved when the classifier diagnosed cytomegalovirus status.

Sequencing was done on a sample of PBMCs. The chain links TRBV28 to TRBJ1-2; 8 bases are a match to TRBD1. The clonotype originates from a girl under 10 years old in good health and CMV-seropositive. Written as DNA, the CDR3 is TGTGCCAGCAGTTTAGAGGGAGCAGGGGGCAGCTATGGCTACACCTTC. Encoded protein: CASSLEGAGGSYGYTF.